The 3 T cell receptor beta chains below were found in one sample sequenced in a study of control samples from healthy donors and cancer patients. Sequencing was performed with immunoSEQ multiplex PCR; in TCRdb, only in-frame clones are kept and a portion is missing. This table holds around 110,000 clones, roughly 93% found once. The material sequenced was blood. These receptors came from a man aged 30-40 years in good health.

The V and J genes are TRBV18 and TRBJ2-7; D is perhaps TRBD1 or TRBD2 (5 bases each). Germline V CDR1 and CDR2: KGHSH, LQKENI. V dropped 4 bases and J dropped 1 base, with 8 bases sitting between them. The CDR3 contains 13 residues. The CDR3: CASSLGPSYEQYF. The CDR3 nucleotides are TGTGCCAGCTCACTGGGACCGTCCTACGAGCAGTACTTC.

V is TRBV5-4 and J is TRBJ1-2; 7 bases line up with TRBD1. Germline values: CDR1 SGHNT, CDR2 YYREEE (reference sequence). The ends lost 0 bases at V and 1 base at J; junction bases unmatched: 0. The CDR3 runs to 14 residues. This CDR3 is CASSLDRGNYGYTF. The CDR3 nucleotides are TGTGCCAGCAGCTTGGACAGGGGTAACTATGGCTACACCTTC.

The rearrangement joins TRBV27 to TRBJ2-1; TRBD2 matches 8 bases. V lost 8 bases, J lost 4 bases, and 10 bases stayed unmatched. The CDR3 runs 15 residues. Germline values: CDR1 MNHEY, CDR2 SMNVEV (reference sequence). The DNA for the CDR3 is TGTGCCAGCGCCCCGCTAGCGGGCGCTTACAATGAGCAGTTCTTC. Translating it yields CASAPLAGAYNEQFF.